This T cell receptor beta chain was observed in a study of human T cells and chemical hapten exposure. MiXCR, applied by TCRdb to the RACE reads, yields one record per CDR3 protein. This table holds 350,000 or so distinct CDR3 sequences, around 6.9% found once. This clonotype was detected ten times or more. The V and J ends lost 9 bases and 4 bases, in that order; junction bases with no gene match: 11. The CDR3 covers 14 residues. Germline CDR1 reads MGHRA; CDR2 reads YSYEKL. Time point: patch test 1, 2 weeks after DPC sensitization. This sample's treatment: therapeutic diphenylcyclopropenone sensitization with weekly scalp DPC.

The J gene is TRBJ1-2, the V gene TRBV4-1; TRBD1 matches 7 bases. The source was whole blood, collected in connection with sensitization to the hapten diphenylcyclopropenone (DPC). The TCR comes from a woman between 18 and 30 years old with alopecia areata. Some clones in this sample may be carry-over from other donors' samples. The CDR3 region has the DNA TGCGCCAGTCCCCCCCTGGCAGGGGGCTATGGCTACACCTTC. This gives the protein CASPPLAGGYGYTF.